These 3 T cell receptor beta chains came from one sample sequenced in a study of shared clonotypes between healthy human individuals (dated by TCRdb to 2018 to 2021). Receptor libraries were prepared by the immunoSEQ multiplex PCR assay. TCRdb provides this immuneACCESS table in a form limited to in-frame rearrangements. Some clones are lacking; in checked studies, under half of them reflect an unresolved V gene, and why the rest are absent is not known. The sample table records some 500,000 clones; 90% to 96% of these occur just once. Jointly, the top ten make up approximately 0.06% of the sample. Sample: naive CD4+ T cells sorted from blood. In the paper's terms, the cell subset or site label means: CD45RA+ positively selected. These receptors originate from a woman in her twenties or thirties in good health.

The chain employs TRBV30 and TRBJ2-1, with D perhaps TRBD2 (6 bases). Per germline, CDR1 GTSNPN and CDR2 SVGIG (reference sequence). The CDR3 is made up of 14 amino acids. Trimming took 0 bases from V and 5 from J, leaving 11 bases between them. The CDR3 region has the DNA TGTGCCTGGAGTGTATGGGCGGGAAACAATGAGCAGTTCTTC. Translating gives CAWSVWAGNNEQFF.

In nucleotides, the CDR3 is TGTGCCAGCAGCTCCCTTTCCCCGGGACTAGTCTACGAGCAGTACTTC. This sequence encodes CASSSLSPGLVYEQYF. The rearrangement links TRBV5-4 to TRBJ2-5; 8 bases align to TRBD2. The J call may be incorrect, as the DNA end agrees better with TRBJ2-7. CDR1 is SGHNT and CDR2 is YYREEE in the germline V gene (reference sequence). The CDR3 totals 16 residues.

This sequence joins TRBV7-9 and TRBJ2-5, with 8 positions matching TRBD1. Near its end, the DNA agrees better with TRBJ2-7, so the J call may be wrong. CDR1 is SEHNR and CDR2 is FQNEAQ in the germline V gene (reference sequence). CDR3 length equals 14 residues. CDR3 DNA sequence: TGTGCCAGCAGCTCGACAGGGGTGGGCTACGAGCAGTACTTC. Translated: CASSSTGVGYEQYF.